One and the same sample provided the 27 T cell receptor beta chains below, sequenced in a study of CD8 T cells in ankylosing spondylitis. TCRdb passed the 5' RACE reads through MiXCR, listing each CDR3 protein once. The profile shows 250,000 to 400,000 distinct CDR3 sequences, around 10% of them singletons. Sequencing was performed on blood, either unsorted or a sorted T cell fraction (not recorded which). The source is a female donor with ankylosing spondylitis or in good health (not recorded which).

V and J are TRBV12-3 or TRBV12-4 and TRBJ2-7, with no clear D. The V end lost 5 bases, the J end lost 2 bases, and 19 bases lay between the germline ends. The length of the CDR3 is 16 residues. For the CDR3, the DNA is TGTGCCAGCAGTCCGGTTTTCCCCGGAAAACCCTACGAGCAGTACTTC. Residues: CASSPVFPGKPYEQYF.

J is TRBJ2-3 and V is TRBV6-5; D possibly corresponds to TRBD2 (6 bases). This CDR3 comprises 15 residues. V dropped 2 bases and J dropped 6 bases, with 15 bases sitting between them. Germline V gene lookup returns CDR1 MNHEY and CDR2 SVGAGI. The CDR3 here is CASSYRGGAGDTQYF. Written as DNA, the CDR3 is TGTGCCAGCAGTTACAGGGGCGGGGCGGGGGATACGCAGTATTTT.

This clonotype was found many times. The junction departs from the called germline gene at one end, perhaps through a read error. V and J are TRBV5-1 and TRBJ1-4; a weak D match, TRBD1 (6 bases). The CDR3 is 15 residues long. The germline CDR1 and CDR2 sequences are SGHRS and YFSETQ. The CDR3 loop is CASRLGGQINEKLFF. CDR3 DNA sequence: TGCGCCAGCAGATTGGGGGGACAAATTAATGAAAAACTGTTTTTT.

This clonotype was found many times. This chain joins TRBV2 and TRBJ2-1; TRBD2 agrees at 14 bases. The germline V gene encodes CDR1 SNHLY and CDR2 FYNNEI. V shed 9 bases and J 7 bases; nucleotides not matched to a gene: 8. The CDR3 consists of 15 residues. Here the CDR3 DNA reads TGTGCCAGTGCCCGGACTAGCGGGAGGCCTAATGAGCAGTTCTTC. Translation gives CASARTSGRPNEQFF.

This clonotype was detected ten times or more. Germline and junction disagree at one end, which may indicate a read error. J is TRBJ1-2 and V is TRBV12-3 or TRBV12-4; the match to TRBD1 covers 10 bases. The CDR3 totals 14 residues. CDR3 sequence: CASSLGQGSYGYTF. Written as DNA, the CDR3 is TGCGCCAGCAGCTTGGGACAGGGGAGCTATGGCTACACCTTC.

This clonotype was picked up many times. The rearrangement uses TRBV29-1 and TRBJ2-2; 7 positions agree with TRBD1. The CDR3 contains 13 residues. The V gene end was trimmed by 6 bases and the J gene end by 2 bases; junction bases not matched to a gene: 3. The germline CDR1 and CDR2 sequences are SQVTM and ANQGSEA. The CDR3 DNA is TGCAGCGTGGGGACAGCCAACACCGGGGAGCTGTTTTTT. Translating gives CSVGTANTGELFF.

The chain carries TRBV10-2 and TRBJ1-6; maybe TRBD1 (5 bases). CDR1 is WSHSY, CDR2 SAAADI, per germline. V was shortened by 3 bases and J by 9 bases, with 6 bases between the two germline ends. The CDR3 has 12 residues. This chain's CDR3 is CASSERGSPLHF. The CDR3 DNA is TGCGCCAGCAGTGAAAGGGGTTCACCCCTCCACTTT.

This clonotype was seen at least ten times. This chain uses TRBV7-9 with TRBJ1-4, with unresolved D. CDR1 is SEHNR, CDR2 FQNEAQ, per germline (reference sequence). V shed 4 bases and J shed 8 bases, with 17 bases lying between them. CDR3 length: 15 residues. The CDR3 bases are TGTGCCAGCAGCTACCAAGGCGGGTTCGGAGAAAAACTGTTTTTT. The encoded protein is CASSYQGGFGEKLFF.

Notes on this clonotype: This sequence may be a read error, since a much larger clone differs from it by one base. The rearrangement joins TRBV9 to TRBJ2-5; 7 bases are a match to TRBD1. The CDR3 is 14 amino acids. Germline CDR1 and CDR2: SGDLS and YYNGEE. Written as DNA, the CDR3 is TGTGCCAACAGCCACAGGGGAGCCCAAGAGACCCAGTACTTC. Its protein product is CANSHRGAQETQYF.

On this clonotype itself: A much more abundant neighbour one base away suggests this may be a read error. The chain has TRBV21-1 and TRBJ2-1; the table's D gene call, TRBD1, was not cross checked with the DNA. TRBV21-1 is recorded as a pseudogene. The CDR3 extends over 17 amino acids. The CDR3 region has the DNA TGTGCCCGCAGTCATGGGCGCGGGAAGAGCTCCTACAATGAGCAGTTCTTC. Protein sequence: CARSHGRGKSSYNEQFF.

CDR3 sequence: CASSTLGRVDYYGYTF. CDR3 nucleotides: TGTGCCAGCAGCACCTTGGGCAGGGTAGACTACTATGGCTACACCTTC. The chain is built from TRBV7-2 and TRBJ1-2, with a tentative D call TRBD1 (5 bases). The CDR3 is 16 residues long. CDR1 SGHTA and CDR2 FQGNSA come from the germline V gene. The V end was cut by 5 bases, the J end by 3 bases, with 19 bases between.

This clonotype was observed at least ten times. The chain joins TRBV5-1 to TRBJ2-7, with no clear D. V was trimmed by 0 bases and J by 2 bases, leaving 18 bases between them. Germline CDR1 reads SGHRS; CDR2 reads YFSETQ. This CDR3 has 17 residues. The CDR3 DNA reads TGCGCCAGCAGCTTGGATACCAGATCCTTCTCAACCTACGAGCAGTACTTC. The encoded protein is CASSLDTRSFSTYEQYF.

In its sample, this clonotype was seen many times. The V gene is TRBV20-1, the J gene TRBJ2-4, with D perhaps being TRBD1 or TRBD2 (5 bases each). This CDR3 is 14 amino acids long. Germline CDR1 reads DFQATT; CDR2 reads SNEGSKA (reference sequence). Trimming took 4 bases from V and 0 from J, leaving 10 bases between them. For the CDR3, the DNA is TGCAGTGCTATGGGGGAGCTAGCCAAAAACATTCAGTACTTC. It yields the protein CSAMGELAKNIQYF.

The CDR3 spells CASTGTVEAFF. The CDR3, as DNA: TGTGCCAGCACCGGGACTGTTGAAGCTTTCTTT. This rearrangement joins TRBV18 to TRBJ1-1; D possibly corresponds to TRBD1 (5 bases). The V gene's germline CDR1 is KGHSH and CDR2 LQKENI. V lost 8 bases to trimming and J lost 7 bases, with 11 bases between them. The CDR3 length is 11 residues.

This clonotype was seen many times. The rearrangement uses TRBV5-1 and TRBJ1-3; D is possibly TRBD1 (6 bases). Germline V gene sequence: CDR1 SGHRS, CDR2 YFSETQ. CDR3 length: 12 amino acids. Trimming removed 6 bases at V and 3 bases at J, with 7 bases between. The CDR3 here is CASKGDGNTIYF. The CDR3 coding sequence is TGCGCCAGCAAGGGGGATGGAAACACCATATATTTT.

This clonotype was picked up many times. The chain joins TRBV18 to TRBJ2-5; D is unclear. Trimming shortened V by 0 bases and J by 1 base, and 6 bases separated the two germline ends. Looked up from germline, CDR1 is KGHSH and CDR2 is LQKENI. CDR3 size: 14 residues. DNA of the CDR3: TGTGCCAGCTCACCACCGAACAGCCAAGAGACCCAGTACTTC. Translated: CASSPPNSQETQYF.

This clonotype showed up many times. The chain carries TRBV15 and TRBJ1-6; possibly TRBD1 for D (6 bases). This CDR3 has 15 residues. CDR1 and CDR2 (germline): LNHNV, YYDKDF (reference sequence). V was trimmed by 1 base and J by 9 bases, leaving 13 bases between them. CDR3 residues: CATSRAAGQTSPLHF. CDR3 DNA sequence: TGTGCCACCAGCAGAGCTGCGGGACAAACTTCACCCCTCCACTTT.

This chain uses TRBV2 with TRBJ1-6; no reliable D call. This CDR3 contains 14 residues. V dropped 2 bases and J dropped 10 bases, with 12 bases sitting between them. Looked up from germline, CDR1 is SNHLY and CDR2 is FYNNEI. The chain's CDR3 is CASSESFRVSPLHF. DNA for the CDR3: TGTGCCAGCAGTGAAAGTTTCCGGGTCTCACCCCTCCACTTT.

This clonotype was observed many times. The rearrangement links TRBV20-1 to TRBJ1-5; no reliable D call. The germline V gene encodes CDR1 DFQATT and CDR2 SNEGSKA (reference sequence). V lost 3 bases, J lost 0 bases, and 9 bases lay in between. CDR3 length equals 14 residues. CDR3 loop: CSASEEYSNQPQHF. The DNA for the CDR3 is TGCAGTGCTAGTGAAGAGTATAGCAATCAGCCCCAGCATTTT.

The chain's CDR3 is CATLPRTERQETQYF. For the CDR3, the DNA is TGTGCCACCCTCCCGCGGACGGAACGCCAAGAGACCCAGTACTTC. V is TRBV28 and J is TRBJ2-5; unclear D gene. V dropped 10 bases and J dropped 1 base, with 19 bases sitting between them. Germline assignment: CDR1 MDHEN and CDR2 SYDVKM. This CDR3 is 15 amino acids long.

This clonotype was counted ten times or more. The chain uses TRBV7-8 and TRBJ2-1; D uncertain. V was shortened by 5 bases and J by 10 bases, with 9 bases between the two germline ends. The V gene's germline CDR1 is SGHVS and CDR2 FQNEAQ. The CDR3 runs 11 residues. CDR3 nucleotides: TGTGCCAGCAGCCCCGTGAGGGAGCAGTTCTTC. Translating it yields CASSPVREQFF.

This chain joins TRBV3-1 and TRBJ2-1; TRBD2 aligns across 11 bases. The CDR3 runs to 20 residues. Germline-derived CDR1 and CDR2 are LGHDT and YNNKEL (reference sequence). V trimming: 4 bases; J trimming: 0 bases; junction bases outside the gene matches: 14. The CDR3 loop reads CASSLGVTSGVRSSYNEQFF. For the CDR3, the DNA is TGTGCCAGCAGCCTGGGGGTGACTAGCGGGGTTAGGAGCTCCTACAATGAGCAGTTCTTC.

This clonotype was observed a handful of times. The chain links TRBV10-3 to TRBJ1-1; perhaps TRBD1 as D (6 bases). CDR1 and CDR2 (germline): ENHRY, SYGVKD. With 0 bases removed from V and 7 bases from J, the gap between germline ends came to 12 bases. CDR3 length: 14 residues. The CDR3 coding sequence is TGTGCCATCAGTGAGTCGACAGGCGACAATGAAGCTTTCTTT. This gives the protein CAISESTGDNEAFF.

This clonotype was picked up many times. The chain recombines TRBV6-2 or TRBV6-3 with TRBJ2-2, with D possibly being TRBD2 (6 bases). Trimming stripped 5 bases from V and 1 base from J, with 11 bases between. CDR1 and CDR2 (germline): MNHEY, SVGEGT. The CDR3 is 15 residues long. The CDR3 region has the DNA TGTGCCAGCAGTCCGGGACTCTTGAACACCGGGGAGCTGTTTTTT. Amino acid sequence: CASSPGLLNTGELFF.

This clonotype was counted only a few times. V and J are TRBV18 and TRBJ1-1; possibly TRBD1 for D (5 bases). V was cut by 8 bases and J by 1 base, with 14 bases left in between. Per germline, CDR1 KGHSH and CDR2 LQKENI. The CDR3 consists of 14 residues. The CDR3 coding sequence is TGTGCCAGCCGGACGGGACGGTCGAACACTGAAGCTTTCTTT. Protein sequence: CASRTGRSNTEAFF.

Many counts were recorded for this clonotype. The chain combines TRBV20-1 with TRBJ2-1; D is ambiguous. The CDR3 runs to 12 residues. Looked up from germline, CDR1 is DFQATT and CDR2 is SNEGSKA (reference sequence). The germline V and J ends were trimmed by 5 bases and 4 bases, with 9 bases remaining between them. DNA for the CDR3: TGCAGTGCTTGGAAGAGATACAATGAGCAGTTCTTC. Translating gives CSAWKRYNEQFF.

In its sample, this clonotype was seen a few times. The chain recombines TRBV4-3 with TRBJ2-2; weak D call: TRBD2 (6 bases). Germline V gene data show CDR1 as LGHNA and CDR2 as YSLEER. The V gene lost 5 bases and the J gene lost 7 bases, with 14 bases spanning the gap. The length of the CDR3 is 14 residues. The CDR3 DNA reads TGCGCCAGCAGCTACGGGTGGCGGGGCGGGGAGCTGTTTTTT. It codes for CASSYGWRGGELFF.